This T cell receptor (beta chain) was recovered during a study of shared clonotypes between healthy human individuals. Execution of the assay was at deep level. Sequencing used immunoSEQ multiplex PCR; TCRdb keeps in-frame clones, though not all of them. Here the sample spans 740,000 or so clones, 73% being singletons. Per the germline V gene, CDR1 is SGHTA and CDR2 is FQGNSA. The CDR3 is 13 residues long. V lost 2 bases and J lost 5, with 9 bases in between. This receptor was obtained from a woman in her twenties or thirties in good health. The chain links TRBV7-2 to TRBJ1-2, with D possibly being TRBD1 (6 bases). The sequenced material came from memory CD4+ T cells sorted from blood. Described subset: CD45RA-negative fraction. Here the CDR3 DNA reads TGTGCCAGCAGCTTACACAGGGCTTATGGCTACACCTTC. Translated, it gives CASSLHRAYGYTF.